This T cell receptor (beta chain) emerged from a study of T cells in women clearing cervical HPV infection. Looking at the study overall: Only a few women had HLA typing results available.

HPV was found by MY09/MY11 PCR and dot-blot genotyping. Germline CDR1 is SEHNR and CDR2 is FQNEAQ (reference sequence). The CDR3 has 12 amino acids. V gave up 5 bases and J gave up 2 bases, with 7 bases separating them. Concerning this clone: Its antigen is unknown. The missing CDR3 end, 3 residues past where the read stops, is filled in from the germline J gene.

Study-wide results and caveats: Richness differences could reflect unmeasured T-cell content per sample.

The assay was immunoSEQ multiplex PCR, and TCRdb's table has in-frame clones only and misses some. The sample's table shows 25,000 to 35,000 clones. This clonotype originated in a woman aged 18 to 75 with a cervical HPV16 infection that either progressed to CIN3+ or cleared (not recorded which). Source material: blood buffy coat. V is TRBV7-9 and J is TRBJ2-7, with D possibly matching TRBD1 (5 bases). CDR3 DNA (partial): TGTGCCAGCAGCCAGGGCCCCTACGAG. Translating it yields CASSQGPYE. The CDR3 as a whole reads CASSQGPYEQYF.